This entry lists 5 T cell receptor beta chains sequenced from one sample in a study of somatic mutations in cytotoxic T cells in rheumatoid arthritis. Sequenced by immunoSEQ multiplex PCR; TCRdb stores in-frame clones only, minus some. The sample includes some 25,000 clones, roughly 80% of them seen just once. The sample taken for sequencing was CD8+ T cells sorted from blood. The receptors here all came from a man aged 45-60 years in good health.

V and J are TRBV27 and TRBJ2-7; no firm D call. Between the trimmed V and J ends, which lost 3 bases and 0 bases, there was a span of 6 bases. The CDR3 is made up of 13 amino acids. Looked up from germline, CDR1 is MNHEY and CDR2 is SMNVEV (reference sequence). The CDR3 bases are TGTGCCAGCAGTTTTAGGGTCTCCTACGAGCAGTACTTC. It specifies CASSFRVSYEQYF.

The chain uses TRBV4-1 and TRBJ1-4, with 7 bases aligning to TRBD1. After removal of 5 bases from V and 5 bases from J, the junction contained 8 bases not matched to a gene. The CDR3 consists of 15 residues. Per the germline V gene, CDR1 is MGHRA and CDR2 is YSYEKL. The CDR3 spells CASSMTGFQNEKLFF. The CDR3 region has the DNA TGCGCCAGCAGCATGACAGGGTTTCAAAATGAAAAACTGTTTTTT.

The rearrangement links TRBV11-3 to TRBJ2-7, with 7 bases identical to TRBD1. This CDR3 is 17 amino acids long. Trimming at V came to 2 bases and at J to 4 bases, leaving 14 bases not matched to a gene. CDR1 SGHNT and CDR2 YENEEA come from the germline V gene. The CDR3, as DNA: TGTGCCAGCAGCTTAAGGGGGCCCCCACAGGGGTCGTACGAGCAGTACTTC. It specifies CASSLRGPPQGSYEQYF.

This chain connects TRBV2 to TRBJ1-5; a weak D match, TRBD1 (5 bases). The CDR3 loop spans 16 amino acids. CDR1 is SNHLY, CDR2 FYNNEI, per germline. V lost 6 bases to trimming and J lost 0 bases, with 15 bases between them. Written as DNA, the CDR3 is TGTGCCAGCAGCGATCCGGGACGTAATAGCAATCAGCCCCAGCATTTT. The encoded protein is CASSDPGRNSNQPQHF.

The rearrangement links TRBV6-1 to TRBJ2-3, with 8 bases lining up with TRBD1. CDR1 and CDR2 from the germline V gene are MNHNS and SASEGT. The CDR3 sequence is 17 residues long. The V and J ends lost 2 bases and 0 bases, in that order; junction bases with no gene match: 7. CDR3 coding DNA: TGTGCCAGCAGTGAAACTCCCAGGGGGCCAAGCACAGATACGCAGTATTTT. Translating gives CASSETPRGPSTDTQYF.